This T cell receptor beta chain was retrieved from a study of T cells in Graves' hyperthyroidism and ophthalmopathy. Study context: Upon initial diagnosis and before any treatment, peripheral blood was collected.

RNA transcripts yielded amplified TCR beta CDR3 regions. RT-PCR in the first round (using the HTBI primer set) targeted the TCR CDR3. TCRdb used MiXCR to reprocess the multiplex PCR reads, holding one entry per CDR3 protein. This sample yields approximately 600,000 distinct CDR3 sequences, of which around 14% are seen a single time; roughly 7% belongs to the top ten. Findings and caveats of the study: The majority of expanded thyroid clonotypes above 0.001 also appeared in blood.

Germline V lookup: CDR1 SEHNR, CDR2 FQNEAQ (reference sequence). The CDR3 runs 14 residues. J was trimmed by 4 bases and V by 3 bases; bases with no gene match: 3. Of note for this clonotype: The antigen remains undetermined.

The TCR was taken from a woman aged 18-35 years with Graves' ophthalmopathy. The sequenced sample consisted of blood. The chain carries TRBV7-9 and TRBJ2-3; 8 nucleotides align to TRBD2. The CDR3 DNA sequence: TGTGCCAGCAGCTTGGGACTAGATGCAGATACGCAGTATTTT. It translates to CASSLGLDADTQYF.